This T cell receptor beta chain was sequenced for a study of T cells in Graves' hyperthyroidism and ophthalmopathy. The study's findings and limits: The majority of expanded thyroid clonotypes above 0.001 also appeared in blood.

Trimming removed 4 bases from V and 7 bases from J; junction bases left unmatched: 6. The CDR3 is made up of 14 amino acids. The germline gives CDR1 MNHNS, CDR2 SASEGT. The PBMCs were sourced from fresh peripheral blood (more than 8.5 ml). This clonotype was recorded at least ten times. Its antigen is as yet unknown. What was amplified from RNA transcripts were TCR beta CDR3 regions. TCR CDR3 underwent first-round RT-PCR with the HTBI primer set. Via MiXCR, TCRdb re-called the multiplex PCR reads, giving one row per CDR3 protein. The repertoire holds about 600,000 distinct CDR3 sequences, 16% seen once, with around 3.5% in the top ten.

Input material: blood. The chain employs TRBV6-1 and TRBJ2-1; 8 positions agree with TRBD1. The sequence derives from a middle-aged woman with Graves' ophthalmopathy. As DNA, the CDR3 is TGTGCCAGCAGTGGAGGACAGGGAGAGAATGAGCAGTTCTTC. Amino acids: CASSGGQGENEQFF.